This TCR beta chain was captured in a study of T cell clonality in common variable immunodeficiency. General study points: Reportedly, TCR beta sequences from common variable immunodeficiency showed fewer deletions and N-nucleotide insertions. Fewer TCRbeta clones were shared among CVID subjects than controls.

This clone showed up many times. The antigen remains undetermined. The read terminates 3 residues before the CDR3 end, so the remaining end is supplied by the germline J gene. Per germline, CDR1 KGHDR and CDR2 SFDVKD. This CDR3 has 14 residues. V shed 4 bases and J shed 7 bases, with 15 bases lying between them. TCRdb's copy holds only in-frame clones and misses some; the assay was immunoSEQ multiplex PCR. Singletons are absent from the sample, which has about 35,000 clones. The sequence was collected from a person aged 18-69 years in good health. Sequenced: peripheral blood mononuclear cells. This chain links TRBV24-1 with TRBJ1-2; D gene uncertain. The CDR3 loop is CATSEPGMVGGYTF. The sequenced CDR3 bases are TGTGCCACCAGTGAACCGGGGATGGTAGGTGGC.